A selection of T cell receptor beta chains follows, all from one sample in a study of OX40 agonist ivuxolimab in advanced cancers. The protocol was immunoSEQ multiplex PCR, while the TCRdb copy is restricted to in-frame clones and leaves out a portion. Of tens of thousands of clones in the sample, around nine tenths were seen once. The source material was CD4+ or CD8+ T cells sorted from blood, sampled in a trial of the OX40 agonist ivuxolimab. These receptors were collected from an adult with an advanced solid tumor such as melanoma, head and neck, liver or kidney cancer. Both conserved end residues are part of each CDR3. A D gene is named only where the DNA matches it firmly. Some rows have no size entry. The others give once, few or many, or a class for an expanded clone.

v_gene	j_gene	d_gene	abundance	CDR3nt	CDR3aa
TRBV4-2	TRBJ1-1	TRBD1	NA	TGTGCCAGCACGCCTCTTGCAGGGGGACACACTGAAGCTTTCTTT	CASTPLAGGHTEAFF
TRBV18	TRBJ1-1	NA	NA	TGTGCCAGCTCAATAACACAGAACGAGAACACTGAAGCTTTCTTT	CASSITQNENTEAFF
TRBV28	TRBJ1-5	TRBD1	once	TGTGCCAGCAGCGCCGACAGGGGTCTAAATCAGCCCCAGCATTTT	CASSADRGLNQPQHF
TRBV7-2	TRBJ2-7	TRBD2	NA	TGTGCCAGCAGCCCCGCCGGGGGGGCCTCCTACGAGCAGTACTTC	CASSPAGGASYEQYF
TRBV19	TRBJ2-1	TRBD2	NA	TGTGCCATCCGGTCCAGCGGGGGGTCCGATGAGCAGTTCTTC	CAIRSSGGSDEQFF
TRBV7-3	TRBJ1-6	NA	few	TGTGCCAGCAGCTTAGCGTCGGGGTCTTCATCACCCCTCCACTTT	CASSLASGSSSPLHF
TRBV7-2	TRBJ1-2	TRBD1	NA	TGTGCCAGCAGCTTACCAGAAGACAGGGTTCGTGGTGGCTACACCTTC	CASSLPEDRVRGGYTF
TRBV4-2	TRBJ2-2	TRBD1	NA	TGTGCCAGCACTCGGACAGGGTATCATTCCGGGGAGCTGTTTTTT	CASTRTGYHSGELFF
TRBV10-2	TRBJ2-7	NA	NA	TGCGCCAGCAGGTACAGCCAGTCCTACGAGCAGTACTTC	CASRYSQSYEQYF
TRBV18	TRBJ1-3	NA	NA	TGTGCCAGCTCACCGGTATGGGACAAATCCTCTGGAAACACCATATATTTT	CASSPVWDKSSGNTIYF
TRBV5-1	TRBJ2-5	NA	NA	TGCGCCAGCAGCTTTCACAGCGAGACCCAGTACTTC	CASSFHSETQYF
TRBV19	TRBJ1-5	NA	NA	TGTGCCAGCAGGCCGCGTCGGGGGGATGGGAATAGCAATCAGCCCCAGCATTTT	CASRPRRGDGNSNQPQHF
TRBV5-1	TRBJ1-1	TRBD1	NA	TGCGCCAGCAGCCCCGGACAGGGGGCACGTTTTAACACTGAAGCTTTCTTT	CASSPGQGARFNTEAFF
TRBV28	TRBJ1-2	NA	NA	TGTGCCAGCAGTTTAGGTGGCCCGCCGTCTGGCTACACCTTC	CASSLGGPPSGYTF
TRBV7-2	TRBJ2-2	NA	NA	TGTGCCAGCAGCTTAGCCTCCGCGGGCACCGGGGAGCTGTTTTTT	CASSLASAGTGELFF
TRBV6-1	TRBJ1-6	NA	NA	TGTGCCAGCAGTTCGACCCTAACCTATAATTCACCCCTCCACTTT	CASSSTLTYNSPLHF
TRBV23-1	TRBJ1-1	TRBD1	once	TGCGCCAGCAGTCAAGTGGCAGGGGGCACTGAAGCTTTCTTT	CASSQVAGGTEAFF
TRBV29-1	TRBJ2-7	TRBD2	NA	TGCAGCGTTGAAGTAGGGATAGCGGGAGGGCCGGAGCAGTACTTC	CSVEVGIAGGPEQYF
TRBV5-1	TRBJ1-2	NA	NA	TGCGCCAGCAGCTTGGGCGGGGGCAGTATCTATGGCTACACCTTC	CASSLGGGSIYGYTF
TRBV27	TRBJ2-1	NA	NA	TGTGCCAGCAGTTTGGTCAATAGTCCTCTTTCATTCAATGAGCAGTTCTTC	CASSLVNSPLSFNEQFF
TRBV29-1	TRBJ2-1	TRBD1	NA	TGCAGCGTTGCGGGACAGGGGTACAATGAGCAGTTCTTC	CSVAGQGYNEQFF
TRBV2	TRBJ2-1	NA	NA	TGTGCCAGCAGAGCCAACCCAGGGACCAATGAGCAGTTCTTC	CASRANPGTNEQFF
TRBV10-2	TRBJ2-1	TRBD2	once	TGCGCCAGCAGTCCCCGGACTAGCGGCCAGTTCTTC	CASSPRTSGQFF
TRBV11-1	TRBJ2-2	TRBD1	NA	TGTGCCAGCAGCTGGACAGGGAGCACCGGGGAGCTGTTTTTT	CASSWTGSTGELFF
TRBV6-6	TRBJ2-2	TRBD1	NA	TGTGCCAGCAGTGGGACAGGGGGTAGGACCGGGGAGCTGTTTTTT	CASSGTGGRTGELFF
TRBV5-1	TRBJ2-1	NA	NA	TGCGCCAGCAGCTTGACGTGGGATAAGGCAAGTGAGCAGTTCTTC	CASSLTWDKASEQFF
TRBV6-5	TRBJ1-6	TRBD1	NA	TGTGCCAGCAGAAGGGACAGGGGACATAATTCACCCCTCCACTTT	CASRRDRGHNSPLHF
TRBV7-6	TRBJ1-5	NA	NA	TGTGCCAGCAGCGCGGGGATTGTAGATCAGCCCCAGCATTTT	CASSAGIVDQPQHF